These 18 T cell receptor beta chains were all obtained from the same sample, sequenced in a study of regulatory T cells in long-lasting Graves disease. Time point meaning: persistent/refractory GD, antithyroid drugs over 5 years with positive TRAb. With RNA extracted from PBMCs as input, the TCR library was made. CDR3 regions were amplified by Arm-PCR using iRepertoire HTBI primers to build TCR beta libraries. TCRdb re-called the multiplex PCR reads through MiXCR, storing one row per CDR3 protein. This sample has 400,000 to 500,000 distinct CDR3 sequences, with around 20% found just once. The material sequenced was peripheral blood mononuclear cells (PBMCs), taken when the disease was refractory, from a patient treated with antithyroid drugs. These receptors were taken from a female donor with Graves disease.

Written as DNA, the CDR3 is TGCAGTGCTAGCGCCAACCCCGGGAATTTTGGAGCTTTCTTT. Translated: CSASANPGNFGAFF. The V and J genes are TRBV20-1 and TRBJ1-1; D is ambiguous. V was shortened by 3 bases and J by 10 bases, with 21 bases between the two germline ends. The CDR3 is 14 residues long. Per germline, CDR1 DFQATT and CDR2 SNEGSKA (reference sequence).

Many counts were recorded for this clonotype. The chain joins TRBV27 to TRBJ2-1; 11 nucleotides agree with TRBD2. The assigned J gene may be wrong: the sequence end matches TRBJ2-5 better. The CDR3 contains 15 residues. Germline CDR1 reads MNHEY; CDR2 reads SMNVEV (reference sequence). The CDR3 region is CASSKLAGDTETQYF. The CDR3 region has the DNA TGTGCCAGCAGTAAACTAGCGGGAGACACGGAGACCCAGTACTTC.

Turning to this clonotype: The junction and the germline gene differ at one end; a read error may be behind it. The CDR3 DNA reads TGTGCCAGCAGTTTCGACAGGGTCTCCAACGAGCAGTACTTC. Protein: CASSFDRVSNEQYF. The rearrangement joins TRBV27 to TRBJ2-7, with 7 bases identical to TRBD1. The CDR3 is 14 residues long. Per the germline V gene, CDR1 is MNHEY and CDR2 is SMNVEV (reference sequence).

This chain links TRBV20-1 with TRBJ2-2; 11 bases fit TRBD2. The CDR3 loop spans 16 amino acids. In germline, CDR1 is DFQATT, CDR2 SNEGSKA (reference sequence). J was trimmed by 2 bases and V by 1 base; bases with no gene match: 3. The DNA of the CDR3 is TGCAGTGCTAGAGGACTAGCGGGGCCCAACACCGGGGAGCTGTTTTTT. It translates to CSARGLAGPNTGELFF.

This clonotype occurred a few times. V is TRBV20-1 and J is TRBJ1-5; no clear D gene. The V and J ends lost 5 bases and 3 bases respectively, with 8 bases between them. The germline CDR1 and CDR2 sequences are DFQATT and SNEGSKA (reference sequence). The CDR3 length is 12 residues. The CDR3: CSAGEDNQPQHF. The CDR3, as DNA: TGCAGTGCTGGTGAGGACAATCAGCCCCAGCATTTT.

This clonotype occurred many times. The chain recombines TRBV18 with TRBJ1-1; the D gene is possibly TRBD1 (5 bases). V lost 2 bases to trimming and J lost 1 base, with 8 bases between them. The CDR3 extends over 14 amino acids. Germline CDR1 reads KGHSH; CDR2 reads LQKENI. This CDR3 is CASSPLDKNTEAFF. Written as DNA, the CDR3 is TGTGCCAGCTCACCATTGGACAAGAACACTGAAGCTTTCTTT.

Ten or more counts support this clonotype. This rearrangement joins TRBV20-1 to TRBJ2-1; 9 bases map to TRBD1. From germline, CDR1 is DFQATT and CDR2 SNEGSKA (reference sequence). CDR3 length equals 12 residues. The trim removed 5 bases at V and 7 bases at J, leaving 3 bases unmatched. DNA of the CDR3: TGCAGTGCTCGGGACAGGGATAATGAGCAGTTCTTC. Its translation is CSARDRDNEQFF.

A few counts support this clonotype. A junction end diverges from the germline sequence, so it may reflect a read error. V and J are TRBV5-1 and TRBJ2-7; no clear D gene. Germline V gives CDR1 SGHRS, CDR2 YFSETQ. CDR3 size: 13 residues. CDR3 coding DNA: TGTGCCAGCAGCTCAGGTCGGGCAAGAGAGCAGTACTTC. Its protein product is CASSSGRAREQYF.

In its sample, this clonotype was seen a few times. CDR3 sequence (DNA): TGTGCCAGCAGTTACTCGGGGACTAGCCGGTACGAGCAGTACTTC. Amino acid sequence: CASSYSGTSRYEQYF. The gene calls are TRBV6-5 and TRBJ2-7, with 9 bases lining up with TRBD2. V was clipped by 0 bases and J by 4 bases; unmatched bases: 4. CDR1 and CDR2 from the germline V gene are MNHEY and SVGAGI. The CDR3 runs 15 residues.

DNA of the CDR3: TGTGCCAGCAGCCTCCAAACCGGGACAATTAAGGGCTATGGCTACACCTTC. Protein: CASSLQTGTIKGYGYTF. The chain uses TRBV4-2 and TRBJ1-2, with D maybe TRBD1 (6 bases). The CDR3 has 17 residues. With 4 bases removed from V and 4 bases from J, the gap between germline ends came to 22 bases. Germline CDR1 LGHNA, CDR2 YNFKEQ.

V gene TRBV5-1 combines with J gene TRBJ1-5; TRBD1 agrees at 7 bases. The CDR3 sequence is 18 residues long. Germline V CDR1 and CDR2: SGHRS, YFSETQ. Trimming took 4 bases from V and 2 from J; bases not matched to a gene: 15. The CDR3 protein is CASSLWPSTGPGNQPQHF. In DNA, the CDR3 is TGCGCCAGCAGCCTTTGGCCTTCGACAGGGCCGGGCAATCAGCCCCAGCATTTT.

The table lists this clonotype with a few counts. CDR3 DNA: TGTGCCAGCACTCCCCAGAAGGGATATAACAATGAGCAGTTCTTC. This codes for CASTPQKGYNNEQFF. V is TRBV2 and J is TRBJ2-1; D not certain. Trimming removed 7 bases from V and 5 bases from J, with 18 bases in between. The CDR3 consists of 15 residues. Germline lookup yields CDR1 SNHLY and CDR2 FYNNEI. The variable domain in full, with the rest retrieved from reference TRBV2 and TRBJ2-1, is EPEVTQTPSHQVTQMGQEVILRCVPISNHLYFYWYRQILGQKVEFLVSFYNNEISEKSEIFDDQFSVERPDGSNFTLKIRSTKLEDSAMYFCASTPQKGYNNEQFFGPGTRLTVL.

This clonotype was counted between two and nine times. The rearrangement links TRBV3-1 to TRBJ2-5; D may be TRBD1 or TRBD2 (5 bases each). The CDR3 is 15 residues long. Germline V CDR1 and CDR2: LGHDT, YNNKEL (reference sequence). V gave up 3 bases and J gave up 2 bases, with 13 bases separating them. The CDR3 DNA follows: TGTGCCAGCAGCCAGGGACGGGGTGGGCAAGAGACCCAGTACTTC. This gives the protein CASSQGRGGQETQYF.

The chain is built from TRBV2 and TRBJ2-3; D possibly corresponds to TRBD2 (7 bases). Between the trimmed V and J ends, which lost 6 bases and 1 base, there was a span of 20 bases. In germline, CDR1 is SNHLY, CDR2 FYNNEI. The CDR3 is 17 amino acids. The CDR3 nucleotides are TGTGCCAGCAGCGAGGAGGCAGGGGCGGGAGGCACAGATACGCAGTATTTT. Translating gives CASSEEAGAGGTDTQYF.

Many counts were recorded for this clonotype. This chain joins TRBV2 and TRBJ2-5; 7 bases are a match to TRBD1. The CDR3 loop spans 13 amino acids. Germline V gene lookup returns CDR1 SNHLY and CDR2 FYNNEI. The V segment lost 10 bases and the J segment 5 bases; nucleotides outside the gene matches: 10. CDR3 bases: TGTGCCACCCGGGACAGTCCGGGGGAGACCCAGTACTTC. This codes for CATRDSPGETQYF.

This clonotype was recorded many times. This rearrangement joins TRBV10-3 to TRBJ2-7; D ambiguous. Trimming cost V 6 bases and J 0 bases, with 12 bases left between them. Germline loops: CDR1 ENHRY, CDR2 SYGVKD. The CDR3 is 14 residues long. The DNA of the CDR3 is TGTGCCATCAGGGCCGAACAAAGCTCCTACGAGCAGTACTTC. Amino acid sequence: CAIRAEQSSYEQYF.

This clonotype was counted at least ten times. V and J are TRBV28 and TRBJ2-7; TRBD1 matches at 8 bases. This CDR3 spans 12 amino acids. J gave up 5 bases and V 7 bases, and 4 bases lay outside the gene matches. Germline V gene sequence: CDR1 MDHEN, CDR2 SYDVKM. This CDR3 is CASNPQGDEQYF. DNA of the CDR3: TGTGCCAGCAACCCACAGGGGGACGAGCAGTACTTC.

The sample holds a few counts of this clonotype. The chain uses TRBV2 and TRBJ2-2; 7 nucleotides align to TRBD1. This CDR3 is 16 amino acids long. Germline loops: CDR1 SNHLY, CDR2 FYNNEI. Trimming at V came to 1 base and at J to 3 bases, leaving 5 bases not matched to a gene. CDR3 bases: TGTGCCAGCAGTGAAGGACCGGGACAGTACACCGGGGAGCTGTTTTTT. Translation: CASSEGPGQYTGELFF.